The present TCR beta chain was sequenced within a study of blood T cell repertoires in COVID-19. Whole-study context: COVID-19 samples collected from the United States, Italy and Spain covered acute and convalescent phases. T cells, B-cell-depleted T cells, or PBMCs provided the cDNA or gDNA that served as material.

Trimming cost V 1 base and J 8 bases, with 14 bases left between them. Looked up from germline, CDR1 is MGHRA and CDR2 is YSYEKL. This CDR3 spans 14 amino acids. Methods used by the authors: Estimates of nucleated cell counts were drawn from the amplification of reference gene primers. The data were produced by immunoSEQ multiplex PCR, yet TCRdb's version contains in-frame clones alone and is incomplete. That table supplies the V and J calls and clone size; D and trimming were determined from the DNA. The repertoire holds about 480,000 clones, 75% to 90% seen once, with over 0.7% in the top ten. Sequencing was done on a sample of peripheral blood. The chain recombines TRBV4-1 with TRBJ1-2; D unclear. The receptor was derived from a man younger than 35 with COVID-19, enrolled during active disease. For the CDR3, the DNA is TGCGCCAGCAGCCAAGTCGGGGAGACGGGAGGCTACACCTTC. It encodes CASSQVGETGGYTF.